These 20 T cell receptor beta chains share one sample of origin, sequenced in a study of T cell changes during pregnancy in multiple sclerosis. Repertoires were generated with immunoSEQ multiplex PCR, while TCRdb's copy carries only in-frame clones and drops some. The sample lists around 110,000 clones; around 90% were seen once. The sequences come from peripheral blood, collected in the third trimester of pregnancy. These receptor sequences come from a female donor in good health, enrolled as a control in a pregnancy study.

The V and J genes are TRBV7-3 and TRBJ2-3, with 9 bases that match TRBD2. The J segment lost 2 bases and the V segment lost 3 bases, leaving 3 bases of the junction unmatched. In germline, CDR1 is SGHTA, CDR2 FQGTGA. The CDR3 totals 15 residues. CDR3 nucleotides: TGTGCCAGCAGCTTTGCGGGGGGGTCCACAGATACGCAGTATTTT. The encoded protein is CASSFAGGSTDTQYF.

The V gene is TRBV4-2, the J gene TRBJ1-4; 10 bases align to TRBD1. There are 16 residues in the CDR3. The V and J ends lost 0 bases and 5 bases, in that order; junction bases with no gene match: 3. Per germline, CDR1 LGHNA and CDR2 YNFKEQ. The CDR3 nucleotides are TGTGCCAGCAGCCAAGATTCGGGACAGGGGAATGAAAAACTGTTTTTT. Its protein is CASSQDSGQGNEKLFF.

The V call is TRBV12-5, the J call TRBJ2-2; weak D call: TRBD1 (6 bases). The germline V gene encodes CDR1 LGHNT and CDR2 FRNRAP. The V end was cut by 4 bases, the J end by 6 bases, with 18 bases between. The CDR3 loop spans 16 amino acids. CDR3 protein: CASGSRLRGWAGELFF. In DNA, the CDR3 is TGTGCTAGTGGTTCCAGACTCAGGGGTTGGGCCGGGGAGCTGTTTTTT.

The chain is built from TRBV2 and TRBJ1-4; 7 bases align to TRBD1. CDR1 and CDR2 from the germline V gene are SNHLY and FYNNEI. The V segment lost 4 bases and the J segment 9 bases; nucleotides outside the gene matches: 14. The CDR3 has 16 amino acids. CDR3 protein: CASSVQLRGRLQKLFF. The CDR3 nucleotides are TGTGCCAGCAGTGTACAATTAAGGGGGCGCCTGCAAAAACTGTTTTTT.

The gene calls are TRBV30 and TRBJ1-5, with D uncertain. Germline V gene sequence: CDR1 GTSNPN, CDR2 SVGIG (reference sequence). V was cut by 4 bases and J by 1 base, with 23 bases left in between. The CDR3 is 18 residues long. The CDR3 bases are TGTGCCTGGACCAAGGGCGGGCTCCTAGGAGGGAGCAATCAGCCCCAGCATTTT. It encodes CAWTKGGLLGGSNQPQHF.

The CDR3 protein is CASSAPIAGISYNEQFF. The CDR3 nucleotides are TGCGCCAGCAGCGCCCCCATAGCGGGTATATCCTACAATGAGCAGTTCTTC. The chain links TRBV5-1 to TRBJ2-1; TRBD2 matches 7 bases. With 4 bases clipped from V and 1 base from J, the junction kept 11 bases outside the gene matches. The CDR3 length is 17 residues. Germline CDR1 and CDR2: SGHRS and YFSETQ.

The gene calls are TRBV19 and TRBJ2-6; 11 bases align to TRBD1. The V gene's germline CDR1 is LNHDA and CDR2 SQIVND (reference sequence). V lost 6 bases to trimming and J lost 4 bases; unmatched junction nucleotides: 8. The CDR3 loop spans 17 amino acids. The DNA for the CDR3 is TGTGCCAGTAGGCGGACAGGGGGCATGGGGGGGGCCAACGTCCTGACTTTC. Amino acids: CASRRTGGMGGANVLTF.

This clone showed up just once. The identical CDR3 is also encoded by other nucleotide sequences in the sample. The J gene is TRBJ1-5, the V gene TRBV5-6; TRBD1 agrees at 7 bases. The germline gives CDR1 SGHDT, CDR2 YYEEEE. This CDR3 has 15 residues. J was trimmed by 3 bases and V by 0 bases; bases with no gene match: 3. The CDR3 here is CASSLGQGINQPQHF. As DNA, the CDR3 is TGTGCCAGCAGCTTGGGACAGGGTATCAATCAGCCCCAGCATTTT.

The gene calls are TRBV6-4 and TRBJ1-2; 8 bases align to TRBD1. This CDR3 spans 13 amino acids. V shed 6 bases, J shed 4 bases, and the junction held 4 bases outside the gene matches. Germline V gives CDR1 MRHNA, CDR2 SNTAGT. The CDR3 region has the DNA TGTGCCAGCAGACATACAGGGGGCTATGGCTACACCTTC. Translated: CASRHTGGYGYTF.

The chain employs TRBV6-5 and TRBJ1-1; D may be TRBD1 (5 bases). Germline CDR1 reads MNHEY; CDR2 reads SVGAGI. Trimming took off 10 bases at V and 5 bases at J, with 11 bases between the two ends. CDR3 size: 11 residues. Written as DNA, the CDR3 is TGTGCCACGGAAGGGGTGACTGAAGCTTTCTTT. Protein product: CATEGVTEAFF.

This rearrangement joins TRBV30 to TRBJ1-4, with TRBD1 identical over 9 bases. CDR3 size: 15 residues. Looked up from germline, CDR1 is GTSNPN and CDR2 is SVGIG (reference sequence). The J segment lost 8 bases and the V segment lost 2 bases, leaving 9 bases of the junction unmatched. CDR3 loop: CAWSRWDRVGEKLFF. In DNA, the CDR3 is TGTGCCTGGAGTCGGTGGGACAGGGTAGGCGAAAAACTGTTTTTT.

This clone was detected only a few times. The gene calls are TRBV19 and TRBJ2-2; D remains unclear. From germline, CDR1 is LNHDA and CDR2 SQIVND (reference sequence). This CDR3 is 11 amino acids long. Trimming stripped 6 bases from V and 6 bases from J, with 5 bases between. CDR3 nucleotides: TGTGCCAGTAGCTATTCCGGGGAGCTGTTTTTT. Protein product: CASSYSGELFF.

This clone was seen ten or more times. The chain carries TRBV6-6 and TRBJ1-5, with 8 bases matching TRBD1. J was trimmed by 7 bases and V by 6 bases; bases with no gene match: 8. CDR3 length: 14 amino acids. The germline CDR1 and CDR2 sequences are MNHNY and SVGAGI (reference sequence). CDR3 DNA sequence: TGTGCCAGCAGCCGTGGACAGGGCGGCCAGCCCCAGCATTTT. It yields the protein CASSRGQGGQPQHF.

The chain employs TRBV5-1 and TRBJ2-3; possibly TRBD1 for D (6 bases). The CDR3 loop spans 15 amino acids. Germline CDR1 SGHRS, CDR2 YFSETQ. The V end lost 4 bases, the J end lost 1 base, and 13 bases lay between the germline ends. The CDR3 sequence is CASSNQQGGTDTQYF. CDR3 nucleotide sequence: TGCGCCAGCAGCAACCAACAGGGAGGCACAGATACGCAGTATTTT. Full variable domain (outside the CDR3, taken from reference TRBV5-1 and TRBJ2-3): KAGVTQTPRYLIKTRGQQVTLSCSPISGHRSVSWYQQTPGQGLQFLFEYFSETQRNKGNFPGRFSGRQFSNSRSEMNVSTLELGDSALYLCASSNQQGGTDTQYFGPGTRLTVL.

Only a few counts were recorded for this clone. The rearrangement uses TRBV7-6 and TRBJ1-1; the D gene is possibly TRBD1 (6 bases). Germline CDR1 is SGHVS and CDR2 is FNYEAQ. V gave up 5 bases and J gave up 1 base, with 14 bases separating them. CDR3 length equals 15 residues. CDR3 nucleotide sequence: TGTGCCAGCAGCCTGCAGGGGATGGGGAACACTGAAGCTTTCTTT. It is translated as CASSLQGMGNTEAFF.

V usage is TRBV29-1 and J usage is TRBJ2-1; TRBD1 agrees at 10 bases. J lost 1 base, V lost 7 bases, and 13 bases had no gene match. The CDR3 contains 17 residues. Per germline, CDR1 SQVTM and CDR2 ANQGSEA. The CDR3 nucleotides are TGCAGCGCTGCCGGGACAGGGGACCCTGCGTCCTACAATGAGCAGTTCTTC. Protein product: CSAAGTGDPASYNEQFF.

This chain connects TRBV4-3 to TRBJ2-7; 7 bases line up with TRBD2. Looked up from germline, CDR1 is LGHNA and CDR2 is YSLEER. The trim removed 0 bases at V and 5 bases at J, leaving 7 bases unmatched. CDR3 length equals 15 residues. CDR3 DNA: TGCGCCAGCAGCCAAGATCAAGGGAGGGCCAACGAGCAGTACTTC. Protein product: CASSQDQGRANEQYF.

The rearrangement uses TRBV5-5 and TRBJ1-2; perhaps TRBD1 as D (5 bases). The CDR3 runs 14 residues. V was pared by 6 bases and J by 4 bases, with 16 bases between. Germline CDR1 reads SGHKS; CDR2 reads YYEKEE (reference sequence). CDR3 sequence reads: CASTIQGRSYGYTF. For the CDR3, the DNA is TGTGCCAGCACCATCCAGGGTAGGAGCTATGGCTACACCTTC. Variable domain in full (rest from reference TRBV5-5 and TRBJ1-2): DAGVTQSPTHLIKTRGQQVTLRCSPISGHKSVSWYQQVLGQGPQFIFQYYEKEERGRGNFPDRFSARQFPNYSSELNVNALLLGDSALYLCASTIQGRSYGYTFGSGTRLTVV.

The rearrangement joins TRBV5-1 to TRBJ1-2; 12 positions agree with TRBD1. The CDR3 is 18 residues long. Germline V gene data show CDR1 as SGHRS and CDR2 as YFSETQ. V lost 6 bases and J lost 4; bases outside the gene matches: 16. The CDR3 loop is CASTVLPGTGGDLYGYTF. CDR3 DNA sequence: TGCGCCAGCACCGTACTTCCCGGGACAGGGGGCGACCTCTATGGCTACACCTTC.

The V gene is TRBV6-6, the J gene TRBJ2-5; no clear D. CDR1 is MNHNY, CDR2 SVGAGI, per germline (reference sequence). CDR3 length equals 13 residues. V was trimmed by 2 bases and J by 5 bases, leaving 9 bases between them. In DNA form, the CDR3 reads TGTGCCAGCAGTTACGATGCGCGGGAGACCCAGTACTTC. Amino acids: CASSYDARETQYF.